A selection of T cell receptor beta chains follows, all from one sample in a study of Graves' ophthalmopathy and Graves' hyperthyroidism. In TCRdb, the multiplex PCR reads were re-called with MiXCR into one record per CDR3 protein. This sample has over a million distinct CDR3 sequences; roughly 35% occur once, and the top ten carry 11%. Sequencing input: peripheral blood or thyroid tissue (not recorded which). These TCRs come from an adult man with Graves' hyperthyroidism. CDR3s include the opening cysteine and the closing phenylalanine or tryptophan. The order of the fields is V gene, clone size, J gene, D gene, CDR3 DNA, CDR3 protein. A D gene is named only where the DNA matches it firmly. Expanded clones get a size class; other rows say once, few or many, or leave the size out.

>TRBV5-4|.|TRBJ2-7|TRBD2
TGTGCCAGCAGCTCCGGACTAGCGGGGACTCCCTACGAGCAGTACTTC
CASSSGLAGTPYEQYF
>TRBV7-9|.|TRBJ1-2|TRBD1
TGTGCCAGCAGTCGCACCGGACAGGGAGGGGGCTACACCTTC
CASSRTGQGGGYTF
>TRBV10-3|many|TRBJ2-5|TRBD2
TGTGCCATCGGGACTAGCGGGACGGGGACCCAGTACTTC
CAIGTSGTGTQYF
>TRBV25-1|few|TRBJ2-4|TRBD1
TGTGCCAGCAGTGACGAACAGGGGTTCAACATTCAGTACTTC
CASSDEQGFNIQYF
>TRBV10-3|.|TRBJ2-3|.
TGTGCCATCGGGACTAGCACAGATACGCAGTATTTT
CAIGTSTDTQYF
>TRBV10-3|.|TRBJ2-5|.
TGTGCCATCAGTGGATTGGAGGTTGGGACCCAGTACTTC
CAISGLEVGTQYF
>TRBV9|.|TRBJ2-7|TRBD2
TGTGCCAGCAGCCCCCCCGTGGGACTAGCGGGAGGACCGTTGGAGCAGTACTTC
CASSPPVGLAGGPLEQYF
>TRBV30|.|TRBJ1-1|.
TGTGCCTGGAGTGTACACCCGAACACTGAAGCTTTCTTT
CAWSVHPNTEAFF
>TRBV20-1|.|TRBJ2-7|TRBD2
TGCAGTGCTAGCGGGAGGAGCCACGAGCAGTCCTTC
CSASGRSHEQSF
>TRBV5-1|.|TRBJ1-1|TRBD1
TGCGCCAGCAGCCCAACCGGGACAGGGGCAGGTGAAGCTTTCTTT
CASSPTGTGAGEAFF
>TRBV7-6|many|TRBJ1-2|.
TGTGCCAGCAGCCTTAGGGGGGGTTATGGCTACACCTTC
CASSLRGGYGYTF
>TRBV20-1|many|TRBJ2-7|.
TGCAGTGCTCGGGGTGAGGGGTACGCCTACGAGCAGTACTTC
CSARGEGYAYEQYF
>TRBV12-3/TRBV12-4|.|TRBJ2-2|TRBD2
TGTGCCAGCAGTTATTACTCCGAGGTTAGCGGGAGATTCGGGGAGCTGTTTTTT
CASSYYSEVSGRFGELFF
>TRBV29-1|many|TRBJ2-5|TRBD1
TGCAGCGTTCACAGGGGGCCAGAGACCCAGTACTTC
CSVHRGPETQYF
>TRBV6-5|.|TRBJ2-5|.
TGTGCCAGCAGTGAAGCGTACTACACTACCGAAGAGACCCAGTACTTC
CASSEAYYTTEETQYF
>TRBV6-5|many|TRBJ1-4|.
TGTGCCAGCAGTTTGGCGGGGGTCGGTGAAAAACTGTTTTTT
CASSLAGVGEKLFF
>TRBV7-2|many|TRBJ1-4|.
TGTGCCAGCAGCTTTTCTGAAAAACTGTTTTTT
CASSFSEKLFF
>TRBV9|many|TRBJ2-5|.
TGTGCCAGCAGCCAGGACAGGGAGGGCGAGACCCAGTACTTC
CASSQDREGETQYF
>TRBV6-1|many|TRBJ2-5|.
TGTGCCAGCGGAGGCTGGGACTTCGAAGAGACCCAGTACTTC
CASGGWDFEETQYF
>TRBV15|.|TRBJ2-5|.
TGTGCCACCAGCAGAGTAGGAGGGACAGAGACCCAGTACTTC
CATSRVGGTETQYF
>TRBV4-1|many|TRBJ2-5|TRBD2
TGTGCCAGCAGCCAAGAGACTAGCGAAGAGACCCAGTACTTC
CASSQETSEETQYF
>TRBV11-2|many|TRBJ1-2|TRBD1
TGTGCCAGCAGCTTGGCCTTCAGGGGGCGCACCTATGGCTACACCTTC
CASSLAFRGRTYGYTF
>TRBV30|few|TRBJ2-5|.
TGTGCCTGGAGTGTATCATATAGGGGCGGGGAGACCCAGTACTTC
CAWSVSYRGGETQYF
>TRBV2|.|TRBJ2-2|.
TGTGCCAGCAGTGATCAGGGGAGGTCAGGGAACACCGGGGAGCTGTTTTTT
CASSDQGRSGNTGELFF